A selection of T cell receptor beta chains follows, all from one sample in a study of blood T cell repertoires in COVID-19. Profiling relied on immunoSEQ multiplex PCR, and the TCRdb table lists in-frame clones only, not all of them. This table holds 120,000 to 150,000 clones, over 80% found once. Sample: peripheral blood. The receptors were sampled from a man between 60 and 70 years old with active or convalescent COVID-19. The CDR3 runs from the conserved cysteine through the conserved F or W. A D gene is named only where the DNA matches it firmly. Clone size is given for some rows only: seen once, a few or many times, or a class if the clone is expanded.

j_gene	abundance	v_gene	d_gene	CDR3aa	CDR3nt
TRBJ2-7	-	TRBV18	TRBD2	CASSPGLAGGNNEQYF	TGTGCCAGCTCACCAGGACTAGCGGGAGGTAACAACGAGCAGTACTTC
TRBJ1-2	-	TRBV2	TRBD1	CASSEAPPGGANYGYTF	TGTGCCAGCAGTGAAGCGCCGCCAGGGGGAGCTAACTATGGCTACACCTTC
TRBJ1-2	-	TRBV18	-	CASSPEDGSTLSYTF	TGTGCCAGCTCACCAGAGGATGGTTCAACTTTGAGCTACACCTTC
TRBJ2-1	-	TRBV6-2/TRBV6-3	TRBD2	CASSSSAGAGQFF	TGTGCCAGCAGTTCGTCGGCGGGAGCGGGGCAGTTCTTC
TRBJ1-5	-	TRBV6-1	-	CASSEGPRQPQHF	TGTGCCAGCAGTGAGGGGCCGAGGCAGCCCCAGCATTTT
TRBJ1-2	-	TRBV12-3/TRBV12-4	-	CASSLGLNYGYTF	TGTGCCAGCAGTTTGGGACTCAACTATGGCTACACCTTC
TRBJ2-3	once	TRBV5-6	TRBD2	CASTIGSLAGVSTQYF	TGTGCCAGCACTATTGGCTCACTAGCGGGAGTGAGTACGCAGTATTTT
TRBJ2-7	-	TRBV21-1	-	CASSPPCRAGWSHEQYF	TGTGCCAGCAGCCCCCCCTGTAGGGCAGGGTGGTCCCACGAGCAGTACTTC
TRBJ2-7	-	TRBV3-1/TRBV3-2	TRBD1	CASSQAGFGTGGYEQYF	TGTGCCAGCAGCCAAGCGGGGTTCGGGACAGGGGGTTACGAGCAGTACTTC
TRBJ2-1	-	TRBV27	TRBD1	CASSRGQGAYEQFF	TGTGCCAGCAGCCGAGGACAGGGGGCCTATGAGCAGTTCTTC
TRBJ2-1	-	TRBV18	-	CASSPVNGRIGNEQFF	TGTGCCAGCTCACCAGTAAACGGGAGAATTGGGAATGAGCAGTTCTTC
TRBJ2-3	-	TRBV9	-	CASGLAAATDTQYF	TGTGCCAGTGGCCTGGCAGCGGCCACAGATACGCAGTATTTT
TRBJ1-6	many	TRBV6-5	-	CASHTTLGSPLHF	TGTGCCAGCCACACGACACTAGGTTCACCCCTCCACTTT
TRBJ2-3	once	TRBV2	-	CATSSTDTQYF	TGTGCCACCTCTAGCACAGATACGCAGTATTTT
TRBJ2-7	once	TRBV6-1	-	CASSEIGFHRAYEQYF	TGTGCCAGCAGTGAAATCGGGTTTCACAGGGCCTACGAGCAGTACTTC
TRBJ1-5	-	TRBV28	-	CASSSIGHPGQPQHF	TGTGCCAGCAGTTCGATAGGACATCCTGGGCAGCCCCAGCATTTT
TRBJ2-6	-	TRBV6-4	TRBD2	CASSDSVGGAGANVLTF	TGTGCCAGCAGTGACTCCGTTGGGGGGGCTGGGGCCAACGTCCTGACTTTC
TRBJ2-1	-	TRBV6-2/TRBV6-3	-	CASSPLRSSSYNEQFF	TGTGCCAGCAGCCCTCTTCGAAGTAGCTCCTACAATGAGCAGTTCTTC
TRBJ2-5	-	TRBV4-2	TRBD1	CASSQDITLGQGIFQETQYF	TGTGCCAGCAGCCAAGATATAACCCTGGGACAGGGTATATTCCAAGAGACCCAGTACTTC
TRBJ2-7	-	TRBV12-3/TRBV12-4	TRBD2	CASRPGRVSEQYF	TGTGCCAGCAGGCCCGGGAGGGTTAGCGAGCAGTACTTC
TRBJ1-2	-	TRBV25-1	-	CASSEYSGGLGGRGYTF	TGTGCCAGCAGTGAATATTCCGGTGGTCTCGGGGGGAGAGGCTACACCTTC
TRBJ1-1	-	TRBV19	-	CASSNTVNTEAFF	TGTGCCAGTAGTAACACAGTGAACACTGAAGCTTTCTTT
TRBJ2-2	-	TRBV24-1	TRBD2	CAAGTSGKNGELFF	TGTGCCGCTGGGACTAGCGGGAAAAACGGGGAGCTGTTTTTT
TRBJ1-3	-	TRBV7-2	TRBD1	CASSSQQGLQNTIYF	TGTGCCAGCAGCTCCCAACAGGGGCTCCAAAACACCATATATTTT
TRBJ2-5	-	TRBV7-9	-	CASSYQGSETQYF	TGTGCCAGCAGCTATCAGGGGTCGGAGACCCAGTACTTC
TRBJ2-3	few	TRBV28	TRBD2	CASSLPGLAGGSTDTQYF	TGTGCCAGCAGTTTACCGGGACTAGCGGGAGGAAGCACAGATACGCAGTATTTT
TRBJ2-2	-	TRBV6-6	-	CASSQRTGTNTGELFF	TGTGCCAGCAGTCAAAGAACAGGGACGAACACCGGGGAGCTGTTTTTT
TRBJ2-1	-	TRBV5-8	TRBD2	CASSSGLAGGWIRNEQFF	TGTGCCAGCAGCTCGGGACTAGCGGGAGGATGGATTAGGAATGAGCAGTTCTTC
TRBJ1-5	-	TRBV28	TRBD1	CASRRTGGTQPQHF	TGTGCCAGCAGGCGGACAGGGGGCACCCAGCCCCAGCATTTT
TRBJ1-6	-	TRBV19	TRBD1	CASSMGDRGNSPLHF	TGTGCCAGTAGTATGGGGGACAGGGGAAATTCACCCCTCCACTTT
TRBJ2-7	-	TRBV28	-	CASSYHYEQYF	TGTGCCAGCAGCTACCACTACGAGCAGTACTTC
TRBJ2-5	-	TRBV19	-	CASSSTFRETQYF	TGTGCCAGTAGTAGCACTTTCAGGGAGACCCAGTACTTC
TRBJ2-7	-	TRBV29-1	TRBD2	CSVELAGGYEQYF	TGCAGCGTTGAGCTAGCGGGGGGCTACGAGCAGTACTTC
TRBJ2-2	-	TRBV2	TRBD2	CASSDGGRAAGELFF	TGTGCCAGCAGTGACGGCGGGAGGGCCGCCGGGGAGCTGTTTTTT
TRBJ1-4	-	TRBV7-6	TRBD1	CASSYGQGGSEKLFF	TGTGCCAGCAGCTACGGACAGGGTGGCAGTGAAAAACTGTTTTTT
TRBJ2-7	-	TRBV5-1	-	CASSRPGESLYEQYF	TGCGCCAGCAGCCGACCGGGAGAATCACTCTACGAGCAGTACTTC
TRBJ2-1	-	TRBV18	-	CASSPPVANEQFF	TGTGCCAGCTCACCACCGGTCGCGAATGAGCAGTTCTTC